This passage covers 31 T cell receptor beta chains from one sample sequenced in a study of siplizumab effects on memory and regulatory T cells. Profiled with immunoSEQ multiplex PCR; TCRdb holds only in-frame clones, not every one. The sample has roughly 60,000 clones; around 96% are singletons. The sequenced sample consisted of naive CD8+ T cells sorted from blood. Receptors were obtained from a human donor in good health.

This clone has a single count. The V gene is TRBV2, the J gene TRBJ2-3; perhaps TRBD2 as D (7 bases). The CDR3 loop spans 15 amino acids. Per the germline V gene, CDR1 is SNHLY and CDR2 is FYNNEI. With 3 bases removed from V and 4 bases from J, the gap between germline ends came to 14 bases. CDR3 protein: CASSDSGGAADTQYF. The CDR3 DNA sequence: TGTGCCAGCAGTGATTCTGGGGGGGCCGCAGATACGCAGTATTTT.

The CDR3 loop is CSVPGLAWPGELFF. The CDR3 nucleotides are TGCAGCGTACCGGGACTAGCGTGGCCCGGGGAGCTGTTTTTT. This rearrangement joins TRBV29-1 to TRBJ2-2; 10 bases line up with TRBD2. Unmatched junction bases numbered 7, after V lost 6 bases and J lost 6 bases. CDR1 SQVTM and CDR2 ANQGSEA come from the germline V gene. The CDR3 totals 14 residues.

The V call is TRBV9, the J call TRBJ1-1, with D possibly TRBD1 on 6 matching bases. The CDR3 contains 14 residues. V was cut by 4 bases and J by 2 bases, with 12 bases left in between. Germline CDR1 reads SGDLS; CDR2 reads YYNGEE. The CDR3 here is CASSPGGANTEAFF. DNA for the CDR3: TGTGCCAGCAGCCCCGGGGGGGCTAACACTGAAGCTTTCTTT.

V and J are TRBV19 and TRBJ2-2, with D uncertain. The germline V gene encodes CDR1 LNHDA and CDR2 SQIVND (reference sequence). Trimming took 7 bases from V and 0 from J, leaving 9 bases between them. This CDR3 region has 14 residues. The CDR3 is CASNHYTNTGELFF. The CDR3 DNA follows: TGTGCCAGTAACCACTATACGAACACCGGGGAGCTGTTTTTT.

V gene TRBV4-1 combines with J gene TRBJ2-1; D tentatively reads TRBD1 or TRBD2 (6 bases each). With 1 base removed from V and 9 bases from J, the gap between germline ends came to 16 bases. The CDR3 loop spans 15 amino acids. The V gene's germline CDR1 is MGHRA and CDR2 YSYEKL. CDR3 amino acids: CASSQVSWGAFEQFF. In DNA, the CDR3 is TGCGCCAGCAGCCAAGTCTCTTGGGGGGCGTTTGAGCAGTTCTTC.

CDR3 DNA: TGTGCCACCGTGAAAGGGCTCCCTGAAGCTTTCTTT. Its protein is CATVKGLPEAFF. The V and J genes are TRBV7-9 and TRBJ1-1; D call uncertain. Germline lookup yields CDR1 SEHNR and CDR2 FQNEAQ (reference sequence). With 10 bases removed from V and 6 bases from J, the gap between germline ends came to 15 bases. CDR3 length: 12 amino acids.

The J gene is TRBJ2-1, the V gene TRBV5-4; the D call may be TRBD1 or TRBD2 (5 bases each). Trimming removed 4 bases at V and 7 bases at J, with 12 bases between. Germline values: CDR1 SGHNT, CDR2 YYREEE (reference sequence). The CDR3 sequence is 13 residues long. The CDR3 loop reads CASSPGTQNEQFF. The CDR3 DNA reads TGTGCCAGCAGCCCAGGGACGCAGAATGAGCAGTTCTTC.

The chain is built from TRBV27 and TRBJ2-7; no reliable D call. V was cut by 6 bases and J by 3 bases, with 12 bases left in between. The CDR3 runs 13 residues. CDR1 MNHEY and CDR2 SMNVEV come from the germline V gene (reference sequence). The CDR3 loop reads CASSPGPHYEQYF. The DNA for the CDR3 is TGTGCCAGCAGCCCCGGGCCCCACTACGAGCAGTACTTC.

This rearrangement joins TRBV7-8 to TRBJ2-2; D remains ambiguous. Trimming cost V 5 bases and J 7 bases, with 23 bases left between them. Germline loops: CDR1 SGHVS, CDR2 FQNEAQ. The CDR3 has 17 residues. The CDR3 reads CASSKVGHQAPGGELFF. CDR3 nucleotides: TGTGCCAGCAGCAAAGTGGGCCACCAGGCGCCCGGCGGGGAGCTGTTTTTT.

The chain couples TRBV6-1 to TRBJ2-2, with D perhaps matching TRBD1 or TRBD2 (5 bases each). This CDR3 is built from 14 residues. With 2 bases removed from V and 9 bases from J, the gap between germline ends came to 13 bases. CDR1 and CDR2 from the germline V gene are MNHNS and SASEGT. CDR3 DNA: TGTGCCAGCAGTGAAATTGGGACCCCCCGGGAGCTGTTTTTT. This translates into CASSEIGTPRELFF.

The chain combines TRBV9 with TRBJ2-7; TRBD2 might be the D (5 bases). V lost 0 bases to trimming and J lost 4 bases, with 14 bases between them. This CDR3 is 15 amino acids long. Germline assignment: CDR1 SGDLS and CDR2 YYNGEE. The CDR3 DNA reads TGTGCCAGCAGCGTAGATCCGAGCGGTACATACGAGCAGTACTTC. This codes for CASSVDPSGTYEQYF.

The chain uses TRBV7-9 and TRBJ2-3; 12 nucleotides align to TRBD2. The CDR3 loop spans 17 amino acids. CDR1 is SEHNR, CDR2 FQNEAQ, per germline (reference sequence). After removal of 3 bases from V and 0 bases from J, the junction contained 4 bases not matched to a gene. The CDR3 is CASSFLAGGPSTDTQYF. CDR3 nucleotides: TGTGCCAGCAGCTTTCTAGCGGGGGGGCCCAGCACAGATACGCAGTATTTT.

This clone was found once. The gene calls are TRBV19 and TRBJ2-7; the D gene is possibly TRBD1 (6 bases). The CDR3 has 15 amino acids. Germline CDR1 is LNHDA and CDR2 is SQIVND (reference sequence). The V end lost 5 bases, the J end lost 0 bases, and 14 bases lay between the germline ends. The CDR3 protein is CASSQRTGNSYEQYF. In DNA, the CDR3 is TGTGCCAGTAGTCAACGCACAGGGAACTCCTACGAGCAGTACTTC.

The J gene is TRBJ2-7, the V gene TRBV10-1; D is perhaps TRBD2 (6 bases). Trimming left V 8 bases short and J 1 base short, with 18 bases between. Germline V gene sequence: CDR1 WNHNN, CDR2 SYGVQD (reference sequence). This CDR3 is 15 amino acids long. CDR3 sequence reads: CASRERVIASYEQYF. CDR3 DNA sequence: TGCGCCAGCCGGGAGAGGGTTATTGCGTCCTACGAGCAGTACTTC.

The genes are TRBV21-1 and TRBJ1-6; TRBD1, the table's D call, was not compared with the DNA. TRBV21-1 is designated a pseudogene. This CDR3 spans 14 amino acids. As DNA, the CDR3 is TGTGCCAGCACCACCAGGGGGTTAGATTCACCCCTCCACTTT. This translates into CASTTRGLDSPLHF.

This clone has just one count. This chain uses TRBV10-2 with TRBJ2-3; tentatively, D is TRBD1 (6 bases). Per the germline V gene, CDR1 is WSHSY and CDR2 is SAAADI. V was shortened by 3 bases and J by 7 bases, with 17 bases between the two germline ends. The CDR3 is 15 residues long. The CDR3 DNA sequence: TGCGCCAGCAGTGATTTTGGACAGAGCTTGTATACGCAGTATTTT. This encodes CASSDFGQSLYTQYF.

The chain has TRBV29-1 and TRBJ1-2; 8 positions agree with TRBD1. There are 13 residues in the CDR3. From germline, CDR1 is SQVTM and CDR2 ANQGSEA. Trimming took 6 bases from V and 3 from J; bases not matched to a gene: 6. As DNA, the CDR3 is TGCAGCGTCCGGACAGGGACGGACTATGGCTACACCTTC. Translating it yields CSVRTGTDYGYTF.

The chain carries TRBV6-1 and TRBJ2-7, with 11 nucleotides matching TRBD2. CDR1 MNHNS and CDR2 SASEGT come from the germline V gene. The CDR3 is 15 residues long. The junction had 2 bases not matched to a gene; V was cut back by 2 bases and J by 2 bases. CDR3 region: CASSELAGGTYEQYF. Here the CDR3 DNA reads TGTGCCAGCAGTGAACTAGCGGGGGGTACCTACGAGCAGTACTTC.

Here the CDR3 reads CASSTRTGELFF. CDR3 nucleotides: TGTGCCAGCAGTACAAGGACCGGGGAGCTGTTTTTT. This chain connects TRBV27 to TRBJ2-2; D gene uncertain. This CDR3 is 12 amino acids long. The germline CDR1 and CDR2 sequences are MNHEY and SMNVEV (reference sequence). Trimming stripped 5 bases from V and 5 bases from J, with 6 bases between.

This chain links TRBV19 with TRBJ2-7; maybe TRBD1 (6 bases). Germline V gene lookup returns CDR1 LNHDA and CDR2 SQIVND (reference sequence). V lost 5 bases to trimming and J lost 5 bases, with 13 bases between them. The CDR3 covers 13 residues. CDR3 region: CASSVDSFNEQYF. CDR3 bases: TGTGCCAGTAGTGTGGACAGTTTCAACGAGCAGTACTTC.

This rearrangement joins TRBV9 to TRBJ1-1; 12 bases fit TRBD1. The CDR3 sequence is 17 residues long. Per the germline V gene, CDR1 is SGDLS and CDR2 is YYNGEE. V gave up 3 bases and J gave up 4 bases; unmatched junction bases: 10. The CDR3 DNA reads TGTGCCAGCAGCGACGGGACAGGGGGCAATAGGGCCACTGAAGCTTTCTTT. This gives the protein CASSDGTGGNRATEAFF.

The chain uses TRBV27 and TRBJ2-1, with TRBD2 identical over 8 bases. This CDR3 is 15 amino acids long. CDR1 and CDR2 (germline): MNHEY, SMNVEV (reference sequence). The V segment lost 3 bases and the J segment 8 bases; nucleotides outside the gene matches: 9. CDR3 DNA: TGTGCCAGCAGTTTGTCGGCGGGGGGTATCCATGAGCAGTTCTTC. It translates to CASSLSAGGIHEQFF.

The chain employs TRBV25-1 and TRBJ2-1; TRBD2 might be the D (6 bases). Germline-derived CDR1 and CDR2 are MGHDK and SYGVNS. V lost 7 bases, J lost 2 bases, and 12 bases lay in between. The length of the CDR3 is 14 residues. In nucleotides, the CDR3 is TGTGCCAGCACTGCCGGGGGAACCTACAATGAGCAGTTCTTC. Its translation is CASTAGGTYNEQFF.

CDR3 nucleotides: TGTGCCAGCAGTTATGGGACAGGGGATGGCTACACCTTC. Protein product: CASSYGTGDGYTF. The chain recombines TRBV27 with TRBJ1-2; 10 nucleotides agree with TRBD1. J gave up 6 bases and V 4 bases, and 2 bases lay outside the gene matches. The CDR3 spans 13 residues. Germline values: CDR1 MNHEY, CDR2 SMNVEV (reference sequence).

The chain employs TRBV2 and TRBJ1-5; 8 positions match TRBD1. The germline gives CDR1 SNHLY, CDR2 FYNNEI. The ends lost 6 bases at V and 7 bases at J; junction bases unmatched: 8. The CDR3 extends over 14 amino acids. Written as DNA, the CDR3 is TGTGCCAGCAGCTGGACAGGGCGGGGGCAGCCCCAGCATTTT. As protein: CASSWTGRGQPQHF.

This clone was seen once. The CDR3 coding sequence is TGCAGCGGAGACATAGCTAACTATGGCTACACCTTC. As protein: CSGDIANYGYTF. This sequence joins TRBV29-1 and TRBJ1-2, with D hard to call. Trimming took 7 bases from V and 0 from J, leaving 9 bases between them. The CDR3 has 12 amino acids. The germline V gene has CDR1 SQVTM and CDR2 ANQGSEA.

The rearrangement links TRBV11-2 to TRBJ1-1; possible D gene TRBD1, 5 bases. V gave up 0 bases and J gave up 10 bases, with 12 bases separating them. Germline CDR1 SGHAT, CDR2 FQNNGV. CDR3 size: 13 residues. CDR3 region: CASSLDSRGRAFF. The CDR3 bases are TGTGCCAGCAGCTTAGATTCGAGGGGCCGAGCTTTCTTT.

The CDR3 sequence: CASSATSGITDTQYF. The CDR3, as DNA: TGTGCCAGTAGTGCGACTAGCGGGATCACAGATACGCAGTATTTT. The V and J genes are TRBV19 and TRBJ2-3, with TRBD2 matching 11 bases. Germline CDR1 LNHDA, CDR2 SQIVND (reference sequence). The CDR3 has 15 residues. V gave up 5 bases and J gave up 2 bases; unmatched junction bases: 3.

This clone was recorded only once. The chain joins TRBV4-1 to TRBJ1-2; D not certain. The CDR3 is 14 residues long. CDR1 is MGHRA, CDR2 YSYEKL, per germline. V lost 0 bases, J lost 4 bases, and 9 bases lay in between. The CDR3 bases are TGCGCCAGCAGCCAAGAGGACGTTTTCTATGGCTACACCTTC. This sequence encodes CASSQEDVFYGYTF.

J is TRBJ2-1 and V is TRBV4-3, with TRBD2 matching 7 bases. V lost 2 bases, J lost 8 bases, and 6 bases stayed unmatched. The CDR3 has 14 residues. Germline V gene data show CDR1 as LGHNA and CDR2 as YSLEER. CDR3 nucleotide sequence: TGCGCCAGCAGCCAAAACACGGGGGGTTATGAGCAGTTCTTC. Its protein product is CASSQNTGGYEQFF.

The gene calls are TRBV7-6 and TRBJ2-5; 12 bases map to TRBD2. The CDR3 length is 17 residues. V shed 4 bases and J 2 bases; nucleotides not matched to a gene: 8. Looked up from germline, CDR1 is SGHVS and CDR2 is FNYEAQ. The CDR3 reads CASSSYGLAGSQETQYF. CDR3 DNA: TGTGCCAGCAGCTCCTACGGACTAGCGGGGAGTCAAGAGACCCAGTACTTC.